The 6 T cell receptor beta chains presented below share a single source sample, sequenced in a study of T cells in Graves' hyperthyroidism and ophthalmopathy. Amplification of TCR beta CDR3 regions used RNA as the template. First-round RT-PCR of the TCR CDR3 relied on the HTBI primer set. TCRdb used MiXCR to reprocess the multiplex PCR reads, holding one entry per CDR3 protein. This table holds tens of thousands of distinct CDR3 sequences, approximately 48% found once. Sample: blood. These receptors all stem from a woman in her 50s with Graves' ophthalmopathy.

In this sample, this clonotype turned up many times. The chain uses TRBV20-1 and TRBJ2-3; TRBD1 might be the D (6 bases). The CDR3 extends over 17 amino acids. CDR1 is DFQATT, CDR2 SNEGSKA, per germline (reference sequence). The V gene lost 6 bases and the J gene lost 4 bases, with 26 bases spanning the gap. DNA for the CDR3: TGCAGTGCCTCCCCCCTGGGAACAGGGAAGTTTCCAGATACGCAGTATTTT. This gives the protein CSASPLGTGKFPDTQYF.

This clonotype was seen many times. The J gene is TRBJ1-1, the V gene TRBV5-6, with 8 bases identical to TRBD1. J was trimmed by 3 bases and V by 7 bases; bases with no gene match: 2. This CDR3 has 12 amino acids. Germline CDR1 and CDR2: SGHDT and YYEEEE. CDR3 region: CASVGQDTEAFF. DNA of the CDR3: TGTGCCAGCGTGGGACAGGACACTGAAGCTTTCTTT.

CDR3 nucleotides: TGTGCCAGTAATTGGTGGGGGAGCGATCAGCCCCAGCATTTT. It encodes CASNWWGSDQPQHF. The gene calls are TRBV19 and TRBJ1-5; a weak D match, TRBD1 (5 bases). Germline V gene lookup returns CDR1 LNHDA and CDR2 SQIVND (reference sequence). V dropped 7 bases and J dropped 5 bases, with 15 bases sitting between them. This CDR3 has 14 amino acids. The full variable domain, in which reference TRBV19 and TRBJ1-5 provide the parts outside the CDR3, is DGGITQSPKYLFRKEGQNVTLSCEQNLNHDAMYWYRQDPGQGLRLIYYSQIVNDFQKGDIAEGYSVSREKKESFPLTVTSAQKNPTAFYLCASNWWGSDQPQHFGDGTRLSIL.

This clonotype was counted ten times or more. CDR3 loop: CASSRKRGFLNTEAFF. DNA for the CDR3: TGTGCCAGCAGCCGAAAACGGGGCTTCCTGAACACTGAAGCTTTCTTT. The rearrangement joins TRBV14 to TRBJ1-1, with a tentative D call TRBD1 (5 bases). The CDR3 length is 16 residues. Trimming took off 4 bases at V and 0 bases at J, with 15 bases between the two ends. Germline V gives CDR1 SGHDN, CDR2 FVKESK.

Concerning this clonotype itself: The conserved final phenylalanine or tryptophan is absent from the CDR3, which likely points to a read error. The V call is TRBV9, the J call TRBJ2-5, with a tentative D call TRBD2 (5 bases). This CDR3 has 16 amino acids. Germline assignment: CDR1 SGDLS and CDR2 YYNGEE. V gave up 0 bases and J gave up 0 bases, with 12 bases separating them. The CDR3 sequence: CASSVGPGLNQETQYC. The CDR3 DNA sequence: TGTGCCAGCAGCGTAGGCCCTGGACTGAACCAAGAGACCCAGTACTGC.

This clonotype has more than one count but fewer than ten. The V call is TRBV10-2, the J call TRBJ2-1, with D unclear. The CDR3 runs to 12 residues. CDR1 is WSHSY, CDR2 SAAADI, per germline. V dropped 5 bases and J dropped 6 bases, with 8 bases sitting between them. The CDR3 spells CASSLDPNEQFF. The CDR3 nucleotides read TGCGCCAGCAGTCTAGATCCCAATGAGCAGTTCTTC.